The 26 T cell receptor beta chains presented below share a single source sample, sequenced in a study of cytomegalovirus exposure and HLA in healthy donors. The primer mix had 60 Vbeta and 13 Jbeta primers. Produced via immunoSEQ multiplex PCR; TCRdb's table is partial and in-frame only. The table has 90,000 to 150,000 clones, more than 60% seen once. Sequencing was performed on PBMCs. These receptor sequences come from a female donor in good health and CMV-seronegative.

The CDR3 spells CASSIDRGNQPQHF. DNA of the CDR3: TGTGCCAGTAGCATTGACAGGGGAAATCAGCCCCAGCATTTT. The gene calls are TRBV19 and TRBJ1-5, with 8 bases matching TRBD1. In germline, CDR1 is LNHDA, CDR2 SQIVND (reference sequence). The CDR3 is 14 residues long. V lost 6 bases, J lost 4 bases, and 5 bases stayed unmatched.

The chain has TRBV7-2 and TRBJ2-1; the D gene is possibly TRBD2 (7 bases). V was pared by 3 bases and J by 7 bases, with 19 bases between. This CDR3 is 16 amino acids long. Germline loops: CDR1 SGHTA, CDR2 FQGNSA. The CDR3 reads CASSLIGGPTQNEQFF. The CDR3 region has the DNA TGTGCCAGCAGCTTGATCGGGGGGCCGACCCAAAATGAGCAGTTCTTC.

This chain uses TRBV11-2 with TRBJ2-7, with 9 bases lining up with TRBD2. Germline assignment: CDR1 SGHAT and CDR2 FQNNGV. V gave up 5 bases and J gave up 0 bases; unmatched junction bases: 11. CDR3 length: 17 residues. In DNA, the CDR3 is TGTGCCAGCAGCCGAACGATAGCGGGGGTTAACTCCTACGAGCAGTACTTC. Amino acid sequence: CASSRTIAGVNSYEQYF. The whole variable domain, filled in from reference TRBV11-2 and TRBJ2-7, reads EAGVAQSPRYKIIEKRQSVAFWCNPISGHATLYWYQQILGQGPKLLIQFQNNGVVDDSQLPKDRFSAERLKGVDSTLKIQPAKLEDSAVYLCASSRTIAGVNSYEQYFGPGTRLTVT.

The V gene is TRBV7-8, the J gene TRBJ2-1; TRBD2 agrees at 8 bases. J was trimmed by 6 bases and V by 4 bases; bases with no gene match: 17. The germline gives CDR1 SGHVS, CDR2 FQNEAQ. The CDR3 spans 18 residues. The DNA for the CDR3 is TGTGCCAGCAGCTCCCAATCCCCAGGGTTAGCGGGATTCAATGAGCAGTTCTTC. Its protein product is CASSSQSPGLAGFNEQFF.

This clone was observed a few times. The genes are TRBV13 and TRBJ1-1; D may be TRBD1 (6 bases). The V end lost 1 base, the J end lost 1 base, and 10 bases lay between the germline ends. Germline V gene sequence: CDR1 PRHDT, CDR2 FYEKMQ (reference sequence). This CDR3 region has 15 residues. The CDR3 DNA sequence: TGTGCCAGCAGCTTAGAGGGGGTTCCGAACACTGAAGCTTTCTTT. It translates to CASSLEGVPNTEAFF.

The gene calls are TRBV12-5 and TRBJ2-3; 9 positions match TRBD2. The CDR3 spans 13 residues. V gave up 11 bases and J gave up 6 bases; unmatched junction bases: 9. The germline CDR1 and CDR2 sequences are LGHNT and FRNRAP. Here the CDR3 reads CASSGGPYDTQYF. Written as DNA, the CDR3 is TGTGCTTCGAGCGGGGGGCCATATGATACGCAGTATTTT. Based on the CDR3 plus reference TRBV12-5 and TRBJ2-3, the full variable domain is DARVTQTPRHKVTEMGQEVTMRCQPILGHNTVFWYRQTMMQGLELLAYFRNRAPLDDSGMPKDRFSAEMPDATLATLKIQPSEPRDSAVYFCASSGGPYDTQYFGPGTRLTVL.

The chain recombines TRBV7-3 with TRBJ1-1; D is uncertain. The germline V and J ends were trimmed by 3 bases and 1 base, with 6 bases remaining between them. Germline-derived CDR1 and CDR2 are SGHTA and FQGTGA. The CDR3 extends over 13 amino acids. CDR3 nucleotides: TGTGCCAGCAGCTTGGCTAGGAACACTGAAGCTTTCTTT. Translation gives CASSLARNTEAFF.

V and J are TRBV18 and TRBJ2-7; tentatively, D is TRBD1 (6 bases). Germline assignment: CDR1 KGHSH and CDR2 LQKENI. The V end lost 3 bases, the J end lost 2 bases, and 8 bases lay between the germline ends. The CDR3 sequence is 13 residues long. CDR3 coding DNA: TGTGCCAGCTCACCCGGGGACACCTACGAGCAGTACTTC. Translating gives CASSPGDTYEQYF.

This clone was observed a few times. This rearrangement joins TRBV5-5 to TRBJ1-5; D possibly corresponds to TRBD1 (5 bases). Germline V gives CDR1 SGHKS, CDR2 YYEKEE (reference sequence). The CDR3 totals 15 residues. V lost 7 bases and J 2 bases, leaving 16 bases between the germline ends. The CDR3 DNA sequence: TGTGCCAGCCAAAAGCGGGGGGGTGGCAATCAGCCCCAGCATTTT. It codes for CASQKRGGGNQPQHF.

This chain links TRBV7-6 with TRBJ2-1; TRBD2 might be the D (5 bases). The CDR3 has 18 residues. V was trimmed by 1 base and J by 6 bases, leaving 22 bases between them. CDR1 is SGHVS and CDR2 is FNYEAQ in the germline V gene. The CDR3 loop reads CASSLEYERPAAGNEQFF. As DNA, the CDR3 is TGTGCCAGCAGCTTAGAGTATGAGCGGCCGGCGGCCGGCAATGAGCAGTTCTTC.

The chain carries TRBV6-5 and TRBJ1-6, with 9 bases matching TRBD1. J was trimmed by 7 bases and V by 6 bases; bases with no gene match: 4. The CDR3 is made up of 14 amino acids. Germline CDR1 and CDR2: MNHEY and SVGAGI. The CDR3 loop is CASRAGTGNSPLHF. DNA for the CDR3: TGTGCCAGCAGAGCGGGGACAGGGAATTCACCCCTCCACTTT.

The rearrangement joins TRBV5-6 to TRBJ1-4; 8 bases are a match to TRBD1. The germline CDR1 and CDR2 sequences are SGHDT and YYEEEE. V gave up 4 bases and J gave up 10 bases; unmatched junction bases: 12. The CDR3 spans 15 residues. DNA of the CDR3: TGTGCCAGCAGCGTTGGACAGGGAGCCGTTACAAAACTGTTTTTT. It encodes CASSVGQGAVTKLFF.

V and J are TRBV5-1 and TRBJ1-6; D might be TRBD1 (6 bases). The CDR3 extends over 13 amino acids. In germline, CDR1 is SGHRS, CDR2 YFSETQ. V was pared by 1 base and J by 8 bases, with 7 bases between. The DNA of the CDR3 is TGCGCCAGCAGCTTGCGGACAGATTCACCCCTCCACTTT. Protein: CASSLRTDSPLHF. Supplemented by reference TRBV5-1 and TRBJ1-6, the full variable domain reads KAGVTQTPRYLIKTRGQQVTLSCSPISGHRSVSWYQQTPGQGLQFLFEYFSETQRNKGNFPGRFSGRQFSNSRSEMNVSTLELGDSALYLCASSLRTDSPLHFGNGTRLTVT.

The sample holds one count of this clone. The chain joins TRBV7-9 to TRBJ1-3; the D gene is possibly TRBD1 (5 bases). Germline lookup yields CDR1 SEHNR and CDR2 FQNEAQ (reference sequence). The CDR3 contains 18 residues. The V end lost 4 bases, the J end lost 2 bases, and 21 bases lay between the germline ends. The CDR3 coding sequence is TGTGCCAGCAGCTCCCCCTACCCTTCCGTGGGGCCTGGAAACACCATATATTTT. Amino acid sequence: CASSSPYPSVGPGNTIYF.

This clone has a single count. The genes are TRBV19 and TRBJ1-2; 7 bases line up with TRBD1. Trimming at V came to 3 bases and at J to 3 bases, leaving 4 bases not matched to a gene. CDR3 length: 14 residues. Germline V lookup: CDR1 LNHDA, CDR2 SQIVND (reference sequence). The CDR3 coding sequence is TGTGCCAGTAGTATTTTTGGGACAGACTATGGCTACACCTTC. Its translation: CASSIFGTDYGYTF. Variable domain in full (rest from reference TRBV19 and TRBJ1-2): DGGITQSPKYLFRKEGQNVTLSCEQNLNHDAMYWYRQDPGQGLRLIYYSQIVNDFQKGDIAEGYSVSREKKESFPLTVTSAQKNPTAFYLCASSIFGTDYGYTFGSGTRLTVV.

The genes are TRBV21-1 and TRBJ1-5; the tabulated D call, TRBD1, remains unverified against the DNA. TRBV21-1 constitutes a pseudogene. This CDR3 contains 16 residues. In DNA form, the CDR3 reads TGTGCCAGCAGCAAAGTAGGACAGTATAGCAATCAGCCCCAGCATTTT. It codes for CASSKVGQYSNQPQHF.

The chain joins TRBV5-5 to TRBJ1-4; TRBD1 agrees at 7 bases. J was trimmed by 6 bases and V by 0 bases; bases with no gene match: 14. Germline values: CDR1 SGHKS, CDR2 YYEKEE (reference sequence). The CDR3 contains 18 residues. CDR3 loop: CASSLEGAKRLGDEKLFF. CDR3 sequence (DNA): TGTGCCAGCAGCTTGGAGGGGGCGAAAAGGTTAGGTGATGAAAAACTGTTTTTT.

The CDR3 here is CASSGTSGGTEQYF. DNA of the CDR3: TGTGCCAGCAGCGGGACTAGCGGGGGGACCGAGCAGTACTTC. The chain carries TRBV2 and TRBJ2-7, with 15 bases fitting TRBD2. This CDR3 has 14 amino acids. With 6 bases clipped from V and 6 bases from J, the junction kept 3 bases outside the gene matches. CDR1 is SNHLY and CDR2 is FYNNEI in the germline V gene.

This chain links TRBV18 with TRBJ2-3, with D unclear. The CDR3 contains 14 residues. Looked up from germline, CDR1 is KGHSH and CDR2 is LQKENI. With 0 bases removed from V and 0 bases from J, the gap between germline ends came to 4 bases. This chain's CDR3 is CASSPPASTDTQYF. CDR3 DNA sequence: TGTGCCAGCTCACCACCGGCTAGCACAGATACGCAGTATTTT. Supplemented by reference TRBV18 and TRBJ2-3, the full variable domain reads NAGVMQNPRHLVRRRGQEARLRCSPMKGHSHVYWYRQLPEEGLKFMVYLQKENIIDESGMPKERFSAEFPKEGPSILRIQQVVRGDSAAYFCASSPPASTDTQYFGPGTRLTVL.

This chain uses TRBV2 with TRBJ2-3; D may be TRBD1 (6 bases). The germline V and J ends were trimmed by 6 bases and 4 bases, with 11 bases remaining between them. CDR3 length: 13 amino acids. Germline values: CDR1 SNHLY, CDR2 FYNNEI. In DNA, the CDR3 is TGTGCCAGCAGGACAACAGGGCCAGATACGCAGTATTTT. Encoded protein: CASRTTGPDTQYF. Drawing the rest from reference TRBV2 and TRBJ2-3, the complete variable domain is EPEVTQTPSHQVTQMGQEVILRCVPISNHLYFYWYRQILGQKVEFLVSFYNNEISEKSEIFDDQFSVERPDGSNFTLKIRSTKLEDSAMYFCASRTTGPDTQYFGPGTRLTVL.

The genes are TRBV30 and TRBJ1-2; D call uncertain. The CDR3 is 12 amino acids. Trimming left V 7 bases short and J 7 bases short, with 16 bases between. Germline V gene lookup returns CDR1 GTSNPN and CDR2 SVGIG (reference sequence). CDR3 bases: TGTGCCTCCGGCTACGGGGAGGGTGGCTACACCTTC. It specifies CASGYGEGGYTF.

J is TRBJ2-7 and V is TRBV4-1, with no clear D. The CDR3 contains 15 residues. V lost 5 bases, J lost 3 bases, and 17 bases lay in between. Looked up from germline, CDR1 is MGHRA and CDR2 is YSYEKL. CDR3 in DNA: TGCGCCAGCAGCTCCTACTCCGATTCGAGCTACGAGCAGTACTTC. Amino acids: CASSSYSDSSYEQYF.

The chain has TRBV9 and TRBJ1-1; 7 nucleotides agree with TRBD1. There are 14 residues in the CDR3. V lost 0 bases and J lost 4; bases outside the gene matches: 3. Per the germline V gene, CDR1 is SGDLS and CDR2 is YYNGEE. The chain's CDR3 is CASSVGGTATEAFF. The CDR3 DNA reads as TGTGCCAGCAGCGTAGGCGGGACAGCCACTGAAGCTTTCTTT. The full variable domain, in which reference TRBV9 and TRBJ1-1 provide the parts outside the CDR3, is DSGVTQTPKHLITATGQRVTLRCSPRSGDLSVYWYQQSLDQGLQFLIQYYNGEERAKGNILERFSAQQFPDLHSELNLSSLELGDSALYFCASSVGGTATEAFFGQGTRLTVV.

V gene TRBV18 combines with J gene TRBJ2-6, with a tentative D call TRBD1 (6 bases). Trimming shortened V by 3 bases and J by 0 bases, and 15 bases separated the two germline ends. CDR1 and CDR2 from the germline V gene are KGHSH and LQKENI. This CDR3 spans 18 amino acids. CDR3 DNA: TGTGCCAGCTCACCTCTACCGGACAGCCCCTCTGGGGCCAACGTCCTGACTTTC. Translation gives CASSPLPDSPSGANVLTF.

Of note for this clone: At one end, the junction sequence differs from germline, possibly due to a read error. CDR3 sequence reads: CASSPGLAGADTQYF. The CDR3 DNA sequence: TGTGCTAGCAGCCCGGGACTAGCGGGCGCAGATACGCAGTATTTT. The chain couples TRBV7-7 to TRBJ2-3; 12 nucleotides match TRBD2. Germline lookup yields CDR1 SSHAT and CDR2 FNYEAQ (reference sequence). This CDR3 contains 15 residues.

V gene TRBV6-4 combines with J gene TRBJ2-3; TRBD2 matches 10 bases. The CDR3 extends over 15 amino acids. V lost 6 bases, J lost 1 base, and 4 bases stayed unmatched. In germline, CDR1 is MRHNA, CDR2 SNTAGT. CDR3 in DNA: TGTGCCAGCAGCAAAAGCGGGGGGGGCACAGATACGCAGTATTTT. It codes for CASSKSGGGTDTQYF.